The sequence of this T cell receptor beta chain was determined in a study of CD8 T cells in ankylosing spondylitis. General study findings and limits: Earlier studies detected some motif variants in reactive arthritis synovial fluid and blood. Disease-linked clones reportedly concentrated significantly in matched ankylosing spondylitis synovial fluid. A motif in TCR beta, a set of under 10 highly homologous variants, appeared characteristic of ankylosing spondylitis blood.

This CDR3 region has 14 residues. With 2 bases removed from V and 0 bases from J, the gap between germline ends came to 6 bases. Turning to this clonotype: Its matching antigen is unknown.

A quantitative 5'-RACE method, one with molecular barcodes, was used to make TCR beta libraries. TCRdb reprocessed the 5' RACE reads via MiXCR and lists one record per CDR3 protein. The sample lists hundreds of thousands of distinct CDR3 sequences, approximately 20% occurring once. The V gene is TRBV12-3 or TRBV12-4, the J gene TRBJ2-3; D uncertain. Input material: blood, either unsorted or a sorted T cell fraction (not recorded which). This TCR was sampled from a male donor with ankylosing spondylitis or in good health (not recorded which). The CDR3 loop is CASSLLASTDTQYF. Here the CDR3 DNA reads TGTGCCAGCAGTTTATTAGCCAGCACAGATACGCAGTATTTT.